Included here is one TCR beta chain sequence, with context. Germline V gene lookup returns CDR1 SGHTA and CDR2 FQGNSA. The J segment lost 1 base and the V segment lost 1 base, leaving 0 bases of the junction unmatched. The length of the CDR3 is 15 residues. Assay used: immunoSEQ multiplex PCR; TCRdb lists only in-frame clones, some missing. The sample holds more than 150,000 clones; more than 65% are singletons and the top ten take around 14%. This sample was taken from a study of blood T cell repertoires in COVID-19. Overall study context: Donors in the United States, Italy and Spain gave samples during acute or convalescent COVID-19.

The chain recombines TRBV7-2 with TRBJ2-3; TRBD2 matches 9 bases. Sequenced input: peripheral blood. The receptor comes from a woman at least 80 years old with acute or convalescent COVID-19. The CDR3 spells CASSLVAGGTDTQYF. The CDR3 region has the DNA TGTGCCAGCAGCTTAGTAGCGGGGGGCACAGATACGCAGTATTTT.